The 29 T cell receptor beta chains in this list originate from one sample, sequenced in a study of post-analysis software for immune sequencing data. Their recognized antigens are unknown. The TCR beta cDNA libraries carried unique molecular identifiers. TCRdb redid the calling of the PCR reads with MiXCR, one entry per CDR3 protein. The sample holds about 820,000 distinct CDR3 sequences; under 70% are singletons and the top ten take under 6%. General study points: Roughly five TRBV segments appeared more often in patients than in controls, and TRBV5-6, TRBV5-1 and TRBV20-1 were among these.

The sequenced sample consisted of blood. All receptors derive from a girl aged 10 to 17 with multiple sclerosis.

The chain joins TRBV29-1 to TRBJ2-1, with 11 bases that match TRBD1. The trim removed 3 bases at V and 2 bases at J, leaving 3 bases unmatched. This CDR3 is built from 15 residues. Germline V gene lookup returns CDR1 SQVTM and CDR2 ANQGSEA. The CDR3 loop is CSVDPGQGAYNEQFF. The CDR3 DNA is TGCAGCGTTGATCCGGGACAGGGGGCCTACAATGAGCAGTTCTTC.

This clonotype has just a few counts. V usage is TRBV29-1 and J usage is TRBJ2-7, with a possible D match to TRBD1 (6 bases). Germline CDR1 reads SQVTM; CDR2 reads ANQGSEA. The CDR3 has 13 residues. V lost 0 bases and J lost 3, with 9 bases in between. The CDR3: CSVEDRGGYEQYF. In nucleotides, the CDR3 is TGCAGCGTTGAAGACAGGGGTGGCTACGAGCAGTACTTC.

This chain joins TRBV20-1 and TRBJ1-2, with 8 bases fitting TRBD1. V lost 6 bases and J lost 4; bases outside the gene matches: 7. The CDR3 extends over 13 amino acids. Germline-derived CDR1 and CDR2 are DFQATT and SNEGSKA (reference sequence). CDR3: CSAGTGFLYGYTF. The CDR3 coding sequence is TGCAGTGCGGGGACAGGTTTTCTCTATGGCTACACCTTC.

V is TRBV24-1 and J is TRBJ2-6; D call uncertain. CDR1 and CDR2 (germline): KGHDR, SFDVKD. The CDR3 extends over 15 amino acids. Trimming cost V 2 bases and J 0 bases, with 4 bases left between them. CDR3 nucleotide sequence: TGTGCCACCAGTGATTCCCGCTCTGGGGCCAACGTCCTGACTTTC. It codes for CATSDSRSGANVLTF.

This clonotype was recorded a few times. The junction departs from the called germline gene at one end, perhaps through a read error. The gene calls are TRBV20-1 and TRBJ1-2, with unresolved D. CDR1 and CDR2 (germline): DFQATT, SNEGSKA (reference sequence). The CDR3 runs to 13 residues. CDR3 sequence reads: CSAIPDLPNGYTF. The CDR3 DNA sequence: TGTAGTGCTATTCCCGATCTACCCAACGGCTACACCTTC.

This clonotype appeared a single time. The chain has TRBV20-1 and TRBJ2-3, with a tentative D call TRBD2 (6 bases). From germline, CDR1 is DFQATT and CDR2 SNEGSKA (reference sequence). Trimming left V 7 bases short and J 6 bases short, with 29 bases between. The CDR3 runs to 17 residues. The CDR3 DNA is TGCAGTGTCCCGGCGAGAGCCTGGGGAGGTGGAGCGGATACGCAGTATTTT. This sequence encodes CSVPARAWGGGADTQYF.

The chain employs TRBV29-1 and TRBJ1-1, with D tentatively TRBD1 (5 bases). V was trimmed by 4 bases and J by 0 bases, leaving 15 bases between them. This CDR3 is 15 amino acids long. CDR1 and CDR2 (germline): SQVTM, ANQGSEA. The CDR3 DNA reads as TGCAGCGTTGGGGGGTCCTTGGCCGTGAACACTGAAGCTTTCTTT. This gives the protein CSVGGSLAVNTEAFF.

The J gene is TRBJ2-4, the V gene TRBV12-3 or TRBV12-4, with a possible D match to TRBD2 (5 bases). This CDR3 has 14 residues. Trimming stripped 3 bases from V and 2 bases from J, with 8 bases between. The CDR3 DNA reads TGTGCCAGCAGTTTGCGAGGGACCAAAAACATTCAGTACTTC. Translated, it gives CASSLRGTKNIQYF.

CDR3: CASSGSQGDTQYF. The CDR3 nucleotides read TGTGCCAGCAGCGGGTCTCAGGGGGATACGCAGTATTTT. V gene TRBV7-8 combines with J gene TRBJ2-3, with a possible D match to TRBD1 (6 bases). Looked up from germline, CDR1 is SGHVS and CDR2 is FQNEAQ. V lost 5 bases, J lost 6 bases, and 12 bases lay in between. This CDR3 spans 13 amino acids.

The sample holds a few counts of this clonotype. V is TRBV10-3 and J is TRBJ1-2, with TRBD1 matching over 9 bases. The V and J ends lost 8 bases and 4 bases, in that order; junction bases with no gene match: 26. Germline V gives CDR1 ENHRY, CDR2 SYGVKD. The CDR3 is made up of 20 amino acids. The CDR3 bases are TGTGCCATCCAGTACACGTCGGGACAGGGTATAGCTAATGCGGGCTATGGCTACACCTTC. Translating gives CAIQYTSGQGIANAGYGYTF.

The V and J genes are TRBV20-1 and TRBJ2-1; D is unclear. With 6 bases removed from V and 3 bases from J, the gap between germline ends came to 18 bases. The germline CDR1 and CDR2 sequences are DFQATT and SNEGSKA (reference sequence). This CDR3 contains 15 residues. CDR3 nucleotide sequence: TGCAGTGCACGGCCTCCCGACGGAAGCTACAATGAGCAGTTCTTC. Its translation is CSARPPDGSYNEQFF.

V is TRBV7-8 and J is TRBJ1-2; 8 positions agree with TRBD1. Germline CDR1 SGHVS, CDR2 FQNEAQ. V was clipped by 2 bases and J by 3 bases; unmatched bases: 8. The CDR3 runs 16 residues. The CDR3 loop is CASSLLGQGAYYGYTF. CDR3 in DNA: TGTGCCAGCAGCTTATTGGGGCAGGGGGCTTACTATGGCTACACCTTC.

The genes are TRBV6-5 and TRBJ1-4; 7 bases agree with TRBD1. This CDR3 contains 14 residues. Looked up from germline, CDR1 is MNHEY and CDR2 is SVGAGI. V gave up 6 bases and J gave up 8 bases; unmatched junction bases: 9. CDR3 protein: CASSRLPGGEKLFF. CDR3 sequence (DNA): TGTGCCAGCAGCCGACTCCCAGGGGGAGAAAAACTGTTTTTT.

This clonotype came up a few times. V usage is TRBV29-1 and J usage is TRBJ1-4; 7 bases agree with TRBD1. Losses at the gene ends were 4 bases for V and 8 bases for J; bases not matched to a gene: 7. This CDR3 region has 13 residues. Germline V gene data show CDR1 as SQVTM and CDR2 as ANQGSEA. CDR3 sequence reads: CSVGGGQAEKLFF. In DNA, the CDR3 is TGCAGCGTTGGTGGTGGACAGGCGGAAAAACTGTTTTTT.

This clonotype was found a few times. The chain couples TRBV6-5 to TRBJ2-7, with D tentatively TRBD2 (6 bases). This CDR3 has 13 residues. Germline V lookup: CDR1 MNHEY, CDR2 SVGAGI. V was shortened by 5 bases and J by 2 bases, with 10 bases between the two germline ends. The CDR3, as DNA: TGTGCCAGCAGTATCGGGGGAACCTACGAGCAGTACTTC. Protein sequence: CASSIGGTYEQYF.

The genes are TRBV7-2 and TRBJ1-2; tentatively, D is TRBD1 (5 bases). Trimming removed 1 base from V and 4 bases from J, with 13 bases in between. The CDR3 runs to 15 residues. The germline V gene has CDR1 SGHTA and CDR2 FQGNSA. In nucleotides, the CDR3 is TGTGCCAGCAGCTTAGGGGTTAGGGGCCTCTATGGCTACACCTTC. Residues: CASSLGVRGLYGYTF.

This clonotype occurred a few times. The chain carries TRBV20-1 and TRBJ1-2; D might be TRBD1 (5 bases). The germline V gene has CDR1 DFQATT and CDR2 SNEGSKA (reference sequence). The ends were cut back, 5 bases at V and 2 bases at J, with 9 bases in the middle. There are 12 residues in the CDR3. CDR3 DNA: TGCAGTGCTGACCCAGGGAACTATGGCTACACCTTC. Amino acids: CSADPGNYGYTF.

This clonotype has only one observation. The J gene is TRBJ2-1, the V gene TRBV20-1; TRBD2 aligns across 11 bases. The CDR3 loop spans 15 amino acids. CDR1 is DFQATT and CDR2 is SNEGSKA in the germline V gene (reference sequence). With V trimmed by 6 bases and J by 6 bases, 10 bases remained unmatched. DNA of the CDR3: TGCAGTGCCCCCTCCTTAGCGGGAGGGCCCAATGAGCAGTTCTTC. Its translation is CSAPSLAGGPNEQFF.

The gene calls are TRBV5-6 and TRBJ2-7; 9 bases align to TRBD2. This CDR3 has 15 amino acids. The junction had 5 bases not matched to a gene; V was cut back by 1 base and J by 3 bases. Germline CDR1 and CDR2: SGHDT and YYEEEE. CDR3 region: CASSLWPSGIYEQYF. CDR3 in DNA: TGTGCCAGCAGCTTGTGGCCTAGCGGGATCTACGAGCAGTACTTC.

The chain employs TRBV20-1 and TRBJ2-1, with D possibly being TRBD1 or TRBD2 (10 bases each). Looked up from germline, CDR1 is DFQATT and CDR2 is SNEGSKA (reference sequence). Deletions cut 3 bases from V and 3 bases from J, with 24 bases between. This CDR3 is built from 18 residues. The CDR3 region is CSASGTGVSGRLYNEQFF. The CDR3 DNA is TGCAGTGCTAGCGGGACAGGGGTTAGCGGGAGGCTCTACAATGAGCAGTTCTTC.

There are a few counts of this clonotype. V gene TRBV29-1 combines with J gene TRBJ2-7; D is undetermined. CDR1 and CDR2 from the germline V gene are SQVTM and ANQGSEA. Between the trimmed V and J ends, which lost 4 bases and 0 bases, there was a span of 10 bases. The CDR3 runs to 13 residues. Here the CDR3 reads CSVAPRASYEQYF. The CDR3 coding sequence is TGCAGCGTTGCGCCCCGGGCCTCCTACGAGCAGTACTTC.

This clonotype was counted a single time. The chain links TRBV5-6 to TRBJ2-5; 7 positions agree with TRBD2. Germline trimming cut 3 bases from V and 5 bases from J; bases unmatched to any gene: 13. Per the germline V gene, CDR1 is SGHDT and CDR2 is YYEEEE. The CDR3 length is 16 residues. This chain's CDR3 is CASSWGSVRGGETQYF. The CDR3 DNA is TGTGCCAGCAGCTGGGGATCCGTTAGGGGAGGGGAGACCCAGTACTTC.

This clonotype was seen only a few times. The rearrangement joins TRBV30 to TRBJ1-5; D is possibly TRBD1 (6 bases). CDR1 GTSNPN and CDR2 SVGIG come from the germline V gene (reference sequence). V dropped 0 bases and J dropped 6 bases, with 9 bases sitting between them. The CDR3 is 13 residues long. The CDR3 loop reads CAWSVGGSQPQHF. The DNA of the CDR3 is TGTGCCTGGAGTGTGGGGGGCTCTCAGCCCCAGCATTTT.

The V gene is TRBV12-3 or TRBV12-4, the J gene TRBJ1-1; D gene unclear. CDR3 length: 17 residues. Trimming cost V 5 bases and J 0 bases, with 19 bases left between them. The CDR3 sequence is CASSNSLRLGMNTEAFF. The CDR3 DNA reads as TGTGCCAGCAGTAACAGCCTTCGGCTAGGTATGAACACTGAAGCTTTCTTT.

The chain recombines TRBV7-9 with TRBJ2-7, with 9 nucleotides matching TRBD2. The CDR3 has 16 residues. Trimming removed 1 base from V and 5 bases from J; junction bases left unmatched: 9. From germline, CDR1 is SEHNR and CDR2 FQNEAQ (reference sequence). The CDR3 here is CASSLVSGSSPHEQYF. The CDR3 bases are TGTGCCAGCAGCTTAGTTAGCGGGAGCTCACCCCACGAGCAGTACTTC.

A few counts support this clonotype. The V call is TRBV29-1, the J call TRBJ2-7; D perhaps matches TRBD2 (5 bases). The CDR3 extends over 11 amino acids. With 5 bases removed from V and 2 bases from J, the gap between germline ends came to 7 bases. The germline gives CDR1 SQVTM, CDR2 ANQGSEA. CDR3 sequence (DNA): TGCAGCGTTCGAGGGCCCTACGAGCAGTACTTC. Translating it yields CSVRGPYEQYF.

V gene TRBV5-1 combines with J gene TRBJ2-7; D is tentatively TRBD1 or TRBD2 (7 bases each). The V gene's germline CDR1 is SGHRS and CDR2 YFSETQ. V lost 4 bases, J lost 3 bases, and 14 bases lay in between. The CDR3 totals 14 residues. The CDR3 here is CASSHPGGGYEQYF. The DNA of the CDR3 is TGCGCCAGCAGCCACCCAGGGGGGGGCTACGAGCAGTACTTC.

Here the CDR3 DNA reads TGTGCCAGCAGTTTACGGCGGGGGGACATCCAAGAGACCCAGTACTTC. Translation: CASSLRRGDIQETQYF. V usage is TRBV6-2 or TRBV6-3 and J usage is TRBJ2-7, with TRBD2 matching over 8 bases. The J call may not be correct, given that the DNA end is closer to TRBJ2-5. The germline CDR1 and CDR2 sequences are MNHEY and SVGEGT. The CDR3 is 16 amino acids.

The chain couples TRBV2 to TRBJ2-3; the D is unclear. CDR3 length equals 13 residues. The V gene's germline CDR1 is SNHLY and CDR2 FYNNEI. With 7 bases removed from V and 2 bases from J, the gap between germline ends came to 10 bases. The CDR3 DNA reads TGTGCCAGCACGGACCCTTCCACAGATACGCAGTATTTT. Amino acids: CASTDPSTDTQYF.